Below, 25 T cell receptor beta chains from the same sample are listed, as sequenced in a study of T cell repertoires in cytomegalovirus infection. TCRdb itself ran the reads through MiXCR, one entry per CDR3 protein. The table records some 920,000 distinct CDR3 sequences, around 29% of them present only once. No antigen is known for these receptors. The sample was cultured CD8+ T cells from PBMCs, taken from culture after CMV antigen stimulation. The receptor set was obtained from a human donor in good health (CMV status not recorded). Some clones in this sample may be carry-over from other donors' samples.

This chain connects TRBV28 to TRBJ1-2, with TRBD1 matching over 11 bases. CDR3 size: 17 residues. V was clipped by 3 bases and J by 3 bases; unmatched bases: 9. Germline-derived CDR1 and CDR2 are MDHEN and SYDVKM. CDR3 DNA: TGTGCCAGCAGTTTTTTGGACAGGGGGCGAACGGACTATGGCTACACCTTC. It translates to CASSFLDRGRTDYGYTF.

J is TRBJ2-7 and V is TRBV7-9; 11 bases line up with TRBD2. The CDR3 has 15 residues. CDR1 SEHNR and CDR2 FQNEAQ come from the germline V gene (reference sequence). V dropped 5 bases and J dropped 2; count of bases not matched to a gene: 5. The CDR3 region has the DNA TGTGCCAGCAGCAAGACTAGCGGGGAACCCTACGAGCAGTACTTC. Residues: CASSKTSGEPYEQYF.

The gene calls are TRBV28 and TRBJ2-7; D is unclear. Germline CDR1 MDHEN, CDR2 SYDVKM. CDR3 size: 14 residues. Trimming took 6 bases from V and 3 from J, leaving 15 bases between them. CDR3 coding DNA: TGTGCCAGCAGATCGAGCCTACCCCTCTACGAGCAGTACGTC. This translates into CASRSSLPLYEQYV.

This clonotype was observed once. V and J are TRBV14 and TRBJ1-2, with a tentative D call TRBD1 (5 bases). Between the trimmed V and J ends, which lost 3 bases and 3 bases, there was a span of 8 bases. The CDR3 loop spans 13 amino acids. The germline gives CDR1 SGHDN, CDR2 FVKESK. This CDR3 reads CASSQQGDYGYTF. DNA of the CDR3: TGTGCCAGCAGCCAGCAGGGAGACTATGGCTACACCTTC.

V and J are TRBV7-9 and TRBJ2-1; D is perhaps TRBD1 or TRBD2 (7 bases each). The V gene lost 1 base and the J gene lost 6 bases, with 19 bases spanning the gap. The V gene's germline CDR1 is SEHNR and CDR2 FQNEAQ (reference sequence). The CDR3 spans 17 residues. DNA for the CDR3: TGTGCCAGCAGCTTAGTGGGAGGGACAGTAGGGTTCAATGAGCAGTTCTTC. This encodes CASSLVGGTVGFNEQFF.

The chain combines TRBV28 with TRBJ2-1; D ambiguous. V lost 3 bases, J lost 2 bases, and 8 bases lay in between. Germline lookup yields CDR1 MDHEN and CDR2 SYDVKM. This CDR3 has 14 residues. The chain's CDR3 is CASSFDTPYNEQFF. The CDR3 DNA reads TGTGCCAGCAGTTTCGACACCCCCTACAATGAGCAGTTCTTC.

This clonotype was seen only a few times. The chain employs TRBV6-5 and TRBJ1-1; D call uncertain. Per germline, CDR1 MNHEY and CDR2 SVGAGI. There are 15 residues in the CDR3. V was clipped by 0 bases and J by 5 bases, with 13 bases between them. The CDR3 DNA reads as TGTGCCAGCAGTTACTCGACCCCTCCGGGGACTGAAGCTTTCTTT. It specifies CASSYSTPPGTEAFF.

V gene TRBV4-3 combines with J gene TRBJ2-2; 12 bases line up with TRBD1. Germline CDR1 reads LGHNA; CDR2 reads YSLEER. Unmatched junction bases numbered 9, after V lost 3 bases and J lost 7 bases. The CDR3 is 17 residues long. CDR3 nucleotides: TGCGCCAGCAGCCACACCGGGACAGGGGGCGACGACGGGGAGCTGTTTTTT. It codes for CASSHTGTGGDDGELFF.

Only a few counts were recorded for this clonotype. The V and J genes are TRBV5-6 and TRBJ1-6, with 10 bases fitting TRBD1. CDR3 length: 14 amino acids. The germline V gene encodes CDR1 SGHDT and CDR2 YYEEEE. Germline trimming cut 0 bases from V and 9 bases from J; bases unmatched to any gene: 0. CDR3 coding DNA: TGTGCCAGCAGCTTGGGGACAGGGGGTTCACCCCTCCACTTT. Translation gives CASSLGTGGSPLHF.

The V and J genes are TRBV9 and TRBJ2-1, with TRBD2 as a possible D gene (7 bases). The V end lost 9 bases, the J end lost 5 bases, and 9 bases lay between the germline ends. Per germline, CDR1 SGDLS and CDR2 YYNGEE. CDR3 size: 11 residues. This CDR3 reads CATGGHNEQFF. CDR3 nucleotides: TGTGCCACCGGGGGGCACAATGAGCAGTTCTTC.

The chain uses TRBV11-2 and TRBJ2-2; D is perhaps TRBD1 (6 bases). The CDR3 totals 18 residues. In germline, CDR1 is SGHAT, CDR2 FQNNGV. V lost 2 bases and J lost 4, with 20 bases in between. The CDR3 DNA sequence: TGTGCCAGCAGCTTAACTGCAGTAACAGGGTGGGGCACCGGGGAGCTGTTTTTT. This codes for CASSLTAVTGWGTGELFF.

This clonotype was counted between two and nine times. This sequence joins TRBV27 and TRBJ2-7, with D tentatively TRBD2 (6 bases). The CDR3 consists of 13 residues. V was pared by 10 bases and J by 0 bases, with 13 bases between. Germline V gene sequence: CDR1 MNHEY, CDR2 SMNVEV (reference sequence). The CDR3 sequence is CATSRGSSYEQYF. The CDR3 region has the DNA TGTGCCACCTCCCGGGGGAGCTCCTACGAGCAGTACTTC.

This clonotype was detected only a few times. The V call is TRBV7-3, the J call TRBJ2-7; 11 bases line up with TRBD1. The ends lost 6 bases at V and 2 bases at J; junction bases unmatched: 15. The CDR3 spans 18 residues. CDR1 is SGHTA, CDR2 FQGTGA, per germline. The CDR3 loop reads CASSSGTGGSLGPYEQYF. DNA for the CDR3: TGTGCCAGCAGTTCCGGGACAGGGGGTTCCCTCGGCCCCTACGAGCAGTACTTC.

The rearrangement joins TRBV7-9 to TRBJ2-1, with 7 bases aligning to TRBD2. V lost 8 bases to trimming and J lost 6 bases; unmatched junction nucleotides: 16. In germline, CDR1 is SEHNR, CDR2 FQNEAQ (reference sequence). This CDR3 is 16 amino acids long. This chain's CDR3 is CASPRGVLSQFNEQFF. In DNA form, the CDR3 reads TGTGCCAGCCCCCGGGGGGTCCTTAGCCAATTCAATGAGCAGTTCTTC.

The sample holds many counts of this clonotype. The rearrangement uses TRBV10-3 and TRBJ2-3; tentatively, D is TRBD1 or TRBD2 (5 bases each). V was shortened by 11 bases and J by 2 bases, with 14 bases between the two germline ends. The CDR3 consists of 13 residues. Germline lookup yields CDR1 ENHRY and CDR2 SYGVKD. The CDR3: CAVRDVVTDTQYF. The CDR3 DNA reads TGTGCCGTCCGGGACGTAGTCACAGATACGCAGTATTTT.

The chain links TRBV2 to TRBJ2-7; a possible D gene is TRBD1 (7 bases). This CDR3 has 15 residues. V was shortened by 6 bases and J by 2 bases, with 17 bases between the two germline ends. CDR1 is SNHLY and CDR2 is FYNNEI in the germline V gene. The CDR3 loop is CASRSRGDRTYEQYF. The CDR3 bases are TGTGCCAGCAGGTCGAGGGGGGACAGAACCTACGAGCAGTACTTC.

This clonotype was seen a few times. This sequence joins TRBV7-6 and TRBJ2-7; D tentatively fits TRBD1 or TRBD2 (5 bases each). In germline, CDR1 is SGHVS, CDR2 FNYEAQ. Trimming stripped 5 bases from V and 1 base from J, with 12 bases between. There are 14 residues in the CDR3. The CDR3 spells CASSPKWGSYEQYF. The DNA for the CDR3 is TGTGCCAGCAGCCCGAAGTGGGGGTCCTACGAGCAGTACTTC.

The chain links TRBV27 to TRBJ2-3, with 8 positions matching TRBD2. The CDR3 loop spans 13 amino acids. Looked up from germline, CDR1 is MNHEY and CDR2 is SMNVEV (reference sequence). The V and J ends lost 11 bases and 3 bases, in that order; junction bases with no gene match: 7. The CDR3 DNA follows: TGTGCCTCCCTATCGGGGGGGACAGATACGCAGTATTTT. Protein product: CASLSGGTDTQYF.

This chain joins TRBV7-4 and TRBJ1-5, with TRBD1 matching over 7 bases. V was clipped by 5 bases and J by 5 bases; unmatched bases: 6. This CDR3 comprises 14 residues. CDR1 SGHVT and CDR2 SQSDAQ come from the germline V gene. The DNA for the CDR3 is TGTGCCAGCAGCCGAGACAGGGACTATCAGCCCCAGCATTTT. This encodes CASSRDRDYQPQHF.

The chain uses TRBV5-5 and TRBJ2-2, with 7 bases aligning to TRBD2. V shed 3 bases, J shed 0 bases, and the junction held 5 bases outside the gene matches. The CDR3 totals 16 residues. Per germline, CDR1 SGHKS and CDR2 YYEKEE (reference sequence). The CDR3 spells CASSWGGIANTGELFF. The CDR3 DNA reads as TGTGCCAGCAGCTGGGGGGGGATCGCGAACACCGGGGAGCTGTTTTTT.

The rearrangement links TRBV13 to TRBJ2-7; 7 bases fit TRBD2. V lost 5 bases to trimming and J lost 3 bases; unmatched junction nucleotides: 4. The CDR3 covers 13 residues. CDR1 and CDR2 (germline): PRHDT, FYEKMQ (reference sequence). CDR3 bases: TGTGCCAGCAGCCAACGCGGGGGCTACGAGCAGTACTTC. Protein: CASSQRGGYEQYF.

This clonotype was seen only a few times. This sequence joins TRBV7-2 and TRBJ2-3; the match to TRBD2 covers 8 bases. Germline loops: CDR1 SGHTA, CDR2 FQGNSA. V shed 5 bases, J shed 3 bases, and the junction held 22 bases outside the gene matches. The CDR3 has 20 amino acids. DNA for the CDR3: TGTGCCAGCAGCCCCGTTCACCGGGGGGGGGGGTACTCGATTACAGATACGCAGTATTTT. Translated, it gives CASSPVHRGGGYSITDTQYF.

This clonotype was detected a few times. The chain links TRBV4-3 to TRBJ1-5, with a tentative D call TRBD1 (6 bases). Trimming removed 0 bases from V and 4 bases from J, with 19 bases in between. CDR3 size: 18 residues. Germline CDR1 reads LGHNA; CDR2 reads YSLEER. The chain's CDR3 is CASSQDPQAGALNQPQHF. The DNA of the CDR3 is TGCGCCAGCAGCCAAGATCCCCAGGCAGGGGCCCTGAATCAGCCCCAGCATTTT.

In this sample, this clonotype turned up a few times. V and J are TRBV6-1 and TRBJ1-5, with D tentatively TRBD1 (6 bases). Germline CDR1 is MNHNS and CDR2 is SASEGT. V gave up 4 bases and J gave up 1 base, with 17 bases separating them. The CDR3 loop spans 17 amino acids. CDR3 sequence (DNA): TGTGCCAGCAGTGTCCACCTGACAGGTCACAGCAATCAGCCCCAGCATTTT. Its translation: CASSVHLTGHSNQPQHF.

This chain connects TRBV2 to TRBJ1-2; D is unresolved. Germline V CDR1 and CDR2: SNHLY, FYNNEI. V lost 2 bases to trimming and J lost 8 bases, with 12 bases between them. The CDR3 covers 13 residues. CDR3 region: CASSEYRKGGYTF. CDR3 DNA: TGTGCCAGCAGTGAATACCGGAAGGGCGGCTACACCTTC.